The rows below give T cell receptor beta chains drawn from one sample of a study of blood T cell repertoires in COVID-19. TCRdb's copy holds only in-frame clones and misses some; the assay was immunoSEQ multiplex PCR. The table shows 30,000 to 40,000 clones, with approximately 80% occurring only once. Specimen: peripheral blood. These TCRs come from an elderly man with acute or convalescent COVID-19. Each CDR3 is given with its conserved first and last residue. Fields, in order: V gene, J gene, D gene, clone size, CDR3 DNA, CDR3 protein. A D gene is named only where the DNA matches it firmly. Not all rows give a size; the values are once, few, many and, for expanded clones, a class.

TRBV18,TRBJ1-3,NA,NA,TGTGCCAGCTCACCCGACCTTGGGCCTGGAAACACCATATATTTT,CASSPDLGPGNTIYF
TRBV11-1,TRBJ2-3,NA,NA,TGTGCCAGCAGCTTACAGGGGTTATCCACAGATACGCAGTATTTT,CASSLQGLSTDTQYF
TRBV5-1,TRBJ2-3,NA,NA,TGCGCCAGCAGCTCCGGGTCCACAGATACGCAGTATTTT,CASSSGSTDTQYF
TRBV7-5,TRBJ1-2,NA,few,TGTGCCAGAAGCCTCGGACACTTCAGCGCCGGCTACACCTTC,CARSLGHFSAGYTF
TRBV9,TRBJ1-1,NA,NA,TGTGCCAGCAGCGTAAGGTCAGGTATGAACACTGAAGCTTTCTTT,CASSVRSGMNTEAFF
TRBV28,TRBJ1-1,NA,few,TGTGCCAGCAGGCGCCCGGGCCCGGGGGCGGGGGGCGAGAACACTGAAGCTTTCTTT,CASRRPGPGAGGENTEAFF
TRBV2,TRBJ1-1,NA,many,TGTGCCAGCGTCCAGAACACTGAAGCTTTCTTT,CASVQNTEAFF
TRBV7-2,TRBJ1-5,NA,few,TGTGCCAGCAGCAGAAGAGCGGGTCAGCCCCAGCATTTT,CASSRRAGQPQHF
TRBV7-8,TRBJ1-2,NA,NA,TGTGCCAGCAGCTCACGTACCTCCGTACTCTATGGCTACACCTTC,CASSSRTSVLYGYTF
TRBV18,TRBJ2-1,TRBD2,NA,TGTGCCAGCTCACCTCTAACTAGCGGGAGCTCCTACAATGAGCAGTTCTTC,CASSPLTSGSSYNEQFF
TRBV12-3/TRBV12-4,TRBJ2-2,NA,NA,TGTGCCATCCAGGGATTTCACGGGGAGCTGTTTTTT,CAIQGFHGELFF
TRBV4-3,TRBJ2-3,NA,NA,TGCGCCAGCAGCCAATCTGCGGGGGCGTCGATCGGCACAGATACGCAGTATTTT,CASSQSAGASIGTDTQYF
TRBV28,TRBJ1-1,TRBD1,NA,TGTGCCAGCAGCTCGGGACAGGCGGACGAGGGGACTGAAGCTTTCTTT,CASSSGQADEGTEAFF
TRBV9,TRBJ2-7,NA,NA,TGTGCCAGCAGCGTAGGCGGGCTCTCCTACGAGCAGTACTTC,CASSVGGLSYEQYF
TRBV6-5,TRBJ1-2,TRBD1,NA,TGTGCCAGCAGGGACGAGGGGACAGGGACGCGCTACACCTTC,CASRDEGTGTRYTF
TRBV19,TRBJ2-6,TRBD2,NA,TGTGCCAGTAGTAATAGCGGGGCCTTCTCTGGGGCCAACGTCCTGACTTTC,CASSNSGAFSGANVLTF
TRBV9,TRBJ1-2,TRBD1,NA,TGTGCCAGCAGCGTAGGGACAGGGAACTATGGCTACACCTTC,CASSVGTGNYGYTF
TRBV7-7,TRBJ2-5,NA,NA,TGTGCTAGCAGCTTAAATTTCGCAGGGCAAGAGACCCAGTACTTC,CASSLNFAGQETQYF
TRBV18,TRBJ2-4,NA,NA,TGTGCCAGCTCACCACTCAATCTCCGGTGGGAATCGGGGGCCAAAAACATTCAGTACTTC,CASSPLNLRWESGAKNIQYF
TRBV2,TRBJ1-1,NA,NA,TGTGCCAGCATTAAGAGGGCAGGGAACACTGAAGCTTTCTTT,CASIKRAGNTEAFF
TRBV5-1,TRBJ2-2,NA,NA,TGCGCCAGCAGCACCGAGGTGGGGCATGTCGGGGAGCTGTTTTTT,CASSTEVGHVGELFF
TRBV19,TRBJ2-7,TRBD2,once,TGTGCCAGTCAAGGACTAGCGTTCGACGAGCAGTACTTC,CASQGLAFDEQYF
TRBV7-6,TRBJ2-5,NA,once,TGTGCCAGCAGCTTAGACCAGGGGAGGGGGGAGACCCAGTACTTC,CASSLDQGRGETQYF
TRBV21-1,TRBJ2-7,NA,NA,TGTGCCAGCAGCAAAATCGCAGGGGAATTCCACTACGAGCAGTACTTC,CASSKIAGEFHYEQYF
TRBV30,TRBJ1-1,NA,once,TGTGCCTGGAGTGTAGCCGGTTTGAACACTGAAGCTTTCTTT,CAWSVAGLNTEAFF
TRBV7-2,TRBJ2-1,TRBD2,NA,TGTGCCAGCAGCCTCTCGACTAGCGCGGGTATAGGCCTAGACAATGAGCAGTTCTTC,CASSLSTSAGIGLDNEQFF